Sequencing of this T cell receptor beta chain was carried out in a study of regulatory T cells in long-lasting Graves disease (dated by TCRdb to about 2021). Turning to the overall study: Persistent Graves' disease meant more than 5 years of antithyroid drug treatment with TSH receptor autoantibodies that stayed positive. This study used TCR sequencing and RNA sequencing of peripheral blood to compare persistent Graves' disease patients against newly diagnosed Graves' disease patients. The study took place in China and was registered as a clinical trial. A total of around 35 samples underwent TCR sequencing, from around 13 patients with persistent Graves' disease and 20 or so patients with newly diagnosed Graves' disease. On average, persistent Graves' disease patients in the clinical cohort had been on antithyroid drugs for around 9.5 years.

This sample's time point label indicates: persistent/refractory GD, antithyroid drugs over 5 years with positive TRAb. RNA was extracted from PBMCs in TRIzol for both TCR sequencing and RNA sequencing. The diagnosis of Graves' disease was made according to American Thyroid Association guidelines. Patients were recruited from an endocrinology department in Xi'an, China. Each patient gave approximately 10 milliliters of peripheral blood, collected in an EDTA anticoagulant tube. Ficoll Paque Plus density gradient separation was used to isolate PBMCs, and no additional T cell sorting was done. An Agilent 2100 Bioanalyzer and agarose gel were used to assess RNA quality, and a NanoDrop 2000 was used to measure RNA concentration. For this clonotype: Its antigen remains unidentified. Per-nucleotide qualities are absent, and no much larger clonotype sits a single base away.

Receptors were amplified or captured by multiplex PCR. Sequencing instrument: Illumina HiSeq 4000. iRepertoire HTBI primers and Arm-PCR amplification of CDR3 regions were used to construct TCR beta libraries. Gel purification was performed on PCR products prior to sequencing. In the authors' own workflow: A total of 62 TRBV and some 15 TRBJ segments were identified across samples and were used for gene usage analysis of CDR3 amino acid clonotypes. COPE and FqMerger were used to merge filtered high-quality paired reads into contigs. Contigs were aligned with BLAST to IMGT TRBV, TRBD and TRBJ reference genes, and CDR3 was defined per IMGT. Highly expanded clones were defined as clonotypes with a frequency above 0.1%. Shannon entropy served as the measure of repertoire diversity, while the Gini coefficient captured V-J evenness. A clonotype was considered public if more than one individual shared it. The raw public reads went through TCRdb reprocessing: fastp at Q25, MiXCR clone calling, in-frame beta chains kept. Rows merge per CDR3 protein into single entries with the most common DNA and genes. TCRdb assigned the V and J calls; the authors' analysis was not used. This sample has 300,000 to 500,000 distinct CDR3 sequences in its table, and 20% to 25% of those were observed once. The ten largest clones capture less than 25% of the sample.

Study-wide findings and limitations: Persistent patients shared more public clonotypes among themselves (around 3,000) than newly diagnosed patients did (about 1,000). Persistent Graves' disease patients showed lower TCR Shannon entropy and fewer highly expanded clones than newly diagnosed patients, suggesting clonal expansion. The small sample size was acknowledged by the authors as a limitation that may reduce accuracy. The study examined only peripheral blood because the primary lesion, thyroid tissue, could not be accessed. Sequencing and analysis were limited to the TCR beta chain. TRBV28, TRBJ1-2 and TRBJ2-5 were preferentially used in persistent disease, while TRBV20-1 and TRBJ2-1 were favored in newly diagnosed disease.

For CDR1 and CDR2, the germline V gene lists SGDLS and YYNGEE. V is shortened by 0 bases, J by 7 bases, and the region joining them spans 13 bases. Reading from cysteine to phenylalanine, the CDR3 counts 15 amino acids. Only the CDR3 DNA is retained, 45 bases long and in frame from the first base. The source material was peripheral blood mononuclear cells (PBMCs), sampled when the disease was refractory, from a patient treated with antithyroid drugs. The chain was built from TRBV9 and TRBJ1-4; no D segment can be confidently identified. The receptor comes from a female donor with Graves disease. For the CDR3, the sequence is CASSVDGKLSEKLFF. At the DNA level, the sequence is TGTGCCAGCAGCGTAGATGGAAAGTTATCTGAAAAACTGTTTTTT.